The 18 T cell receptor beta chains listed next were all sequenced from one sample in a study of shared clonotypes between healthy human individuals. Assay: immunoSEQ multiplex PCR; the TCRdb copy retains only in-frame clones and omits some. The sample includes about 2 million clones, 85% to 95% of them seen just once. CD45RO-negative cells were positively selected for CCR7, leaving out terminally differentiated effector memory CD45RA+ cells. The specimen sequenced was naive CD8+ T cells sorted from blood. The receptors were gathered from a young man in good health.

The J gene is TRBJ2-7, the V gene TRBV4-1, with 7 bases identical to TRBD2. Looked up from germline, CDR1 is MGHRA and CDR2 is YSYEKL. V gave up 1 base and J gave up 3 bases; unmatched junction bases: 9. The CDR3 is 16 residues long. This CDR3 reads CASSQVLPSGDYEQYF. Here the CDR3 DNA reads TGCGCCAGCAGCCAAGTACTACCTAGCGGAGACTACGAGCAGTACTTC.

CDR3 sequence: CASRDEVNTEAFF. CDR3 nucleotide sequence: TGTGCCAGCAGGGACGAAGTGAACACTGAAGCTTTCTTT. V is TRBV2 and J is TRBJ1-1; D not resolved. The CDR3 has 13 amino acids. Trimming left V 6 bases short and J 0 bases short, with 8 bases between. From germline, CDR1 is SNHLY and CDR2 FYNNEI. The full variable domain, in which reference TRBV2 and TRBJ1-1 provide the parts outside the CDR3, is EPEVTQTPSHQVTQMGQEVILRCVPISNHLYFYWYRQILGQKVEFLVSFYNNEISEKSEIFDDQFSVERPDGSNFTLKIRSTKLEDSAMYFCASRDEVNTEAFFGQGTRLTVV.

V gene TRBV4-2 combines with J gene TRBJ2-1; 7 bases agree with TRBD2. The CDR3 sequence is 15 residues long. Germline V gene sequence: CDR1 LGHNA, CDR2 YNFKEQ. The J segment lost 6 bases and the V segment lost 0 bases, leaving 5 bases of the junction unmatched. This CDR3 reads CASSQERASGNEQFF. In DNA form, the CDR3 reads TGTGCCAGCAGCCAAGAAAGAGCTAGCGGCAATGAGCAGTTCTTC.

V and J are TRBV6-5 and TRBJ1-2, with D unclear. Germline loops: CDR1 MNHEY, CDR2 SVGAGI. Trimming took 10 bases from V and 5 from J, leaving 17 bases between them. The CDR3 length is 13 residues. Here the CDR3 DNA reads TGTGCCACCCTGATTAATCGACGTTATGGCTACACCTTC. Its protein product is CATLINRRYGYTF.

The chain recombines TRBV27 with TRBJ2-1; D is undetermined. V was shortened by 0 bases and J by 6 bases, with 15 bases between the two germline ends. The V gene's germline CDR1 is MNHEY and CDR2 SMNVEV (reference sequence). The CDR3 totals 16 residues. The CDR3 loop is CASSLSFPSGPNEQFF. CDR3 in DNA: TGTGCCAGCAGTTTATCATTCCCCTCAGGTCCCAATGAGCAGTTCTTC.

The rearrangement links TRBV25-1 to TRBJ2-7; 7 nucleotides align to TRBD1. Trimming removed 7 bases from V and 0 bases from J; junction bases left unmatched: 6. Germline-derived CDR1 and CDR2 are MGHDK and SYGVNS. The CDR3 is 14 residues long. The CDR3, as DNA: TGTGCCAGCACCCCCGGGACAGACTCCTACGAGCAGTACTTC. As protein: CASTPGTDSYEQYF.

CDR3: CAWISDLNYGYTF. CDR3 sequence (DNA): TGTGCCTGGATTTCGGACCTCAACTATGGCTACACCTTC. The V call is TRBV30, the J call TRBJ1-2; no clear D gene. V dropped 4 bases and J dropped 2 bases, with 11 bases sitting between them. This CDR3 spans 13 amino acids. CDR1 and CDR2 (germline): GTSNPN, SVGIG (reference sequence).

This rearrangement joins TRBV7-8 to TRBJ1-2; no clear D gene. Trimming removed 4 bases at V and 4 bases at J, with 19 bases between. Germline V lookup: CDR1 SGHVS, CDR2 FQNEAQ. CDR3 length: 16 residues. The CDR3 is CASSSSAGPSIYGYTF. In DNA form, the CDR3 reads TGTGCCAGCAGCTCCTCGGCGGGTCCATCAATCTATGGCTACACCTTC.

The CDR3 loop reads CASSVGTDGSYEQYF. CDR3 nucleotides: TGTGCCAGCAGTGTTGGGACGGACGGCTCCTACGAGCAGTACTTC. The V gene is TRBV2, the J gene TRBJ2-7; the D call may be TRBD1 or TRBD2 (5 bases each). The germline gives CDR1 SNHLY, CDR2 FYNNEI. V was trimmed by 4 bases and J by 0 bases, leaving 13 bases between them. This CDR3 spans 15 amino acids.

The V gene is TRBV5-4, the J gene TRBJ1-1, with D uncertain. This CDR3 has 14 residues. The germline V gene encodes CDR1 SGHNT and CDR2 YYREEE (reference sequence). The V end was cut by 2 bases, the J end by 1 base, with 9 bases between. Here the CDR3 DNA reads TGTGCCAGCAGCTTAGGCAGGCCGAACACTGAAGCTTTCTTT. Its translation is CASSLGRPNTEAFF. The full variable domain, in which reference TRBV5-4 and TRBJ1-1 provide the parts outside the CDR3, is ETGVTQSPTHLIKTRGQQVTLRCSSQSGHNTVSWYQQALGQGPQFIFQYYREEENGRGNFPPRFSGLQFPNYSSELNVNALELDDSALYLCASSLGRPNTEAFFGQGTRLTVV.

The chain has TRBV11-2 and TRBJ1-2; 7 bases map to TRBD1. The V gene end was trimmed by 5 bases and the J gene end by 4 bases; junction bases not matched to a gene: 10. This CDR3 spans 15 amino acids. Germline CDR1 is SGHAT and CDR2 is FQNNGV. In DNA form, the CDR3 reads TGTGCCAGCAGCGACCGGGACAGCTCTACCTATGGCTACACCTTC. This translates into CASSDRDSSTYGYTF.

The chain has TRBV6-1 and TRBJ1-1, with 8 positions matching TRBD1. The CDR3 covers 15 residues. The germline V gene has CDR1 MNHNS and CDR2 SASEGT. Losses at the gene ends were 8 bases for V and 5 bases for J; bases not matched to a gene: 13. The CDR3 protein is CASHRIRGQGTEAFF. CDR3 nucleotide sequence: TGTGCCAGCCACCGGATCAGGGGGCAAGGGACTGAAGCTTTCTTT.

This clone was observed a few times. Other nucleotide sequences from this sample produce the same CDR3. This sequence joins TRBV10-3 and TRBJ2-2, with unresolved D. V lost 1 base and J 4 bases, leaving 4 bases between the germline ends. The CDR3 has 13 amino acids. The germline CDR1 and CDR2 sequences are ENHRY and SYGVKD. The chain's CDR3 is CAISELGTGELFF. CDR3 nucleotides: TGTGCCATCAGTGAGTTAGGCACCGGGGAGCTGTTTTTT.

The rearrangement links TRBV4-2 to TRBJ1-5; 10 bases are a match to TRBD1. V lost 3 bases, J lost 4 bases, and 3 bases stayed unmatched. Germline V CDR1 and CDR2: LGHNA, YNFKEQ. This CDR3 comprises 15 residues. The CDR3 protein is CASSQPGQGNQPQHF. In DNA, the CDR3 is TGTGCCAGCAGCCAGCCGGGACAGGGGAATCAGCCCCAGCATTTT.

The chain links TRBV7-9 to TRBJ2-7; D is unresolved. V shed 6 bases and J shed 2 bases, with 5 bases lying between them. This CDR3 region has 11 residues. Looked up from germline, CDR1 is SEHNR and CDR2 is FQNEAQ (reference sequence). CDR3 nucleotide sequence: TGTGCCAGCAGGACACCCTACGAGCAGTACTTC. It translates to CASRTPYEQYF.

The sample holds one count of this clone. The V and J genes are TRBV27 and TRBJ1-2, with D possibly being TRBD1 (5 bases). CDR1 MNHEY and CDR2 SMNVEV come from the germline V gene (reference sequence). The CDR3 sequence is 14 residues long. The V end lost 3 bases, the J end lost 5 bases, and 13 bases lay between the germline ends. CDR3 sequence reads: CASSFGGLGYGYTF. CDR3 in DNA: TGTGCCAGCAGTTTCGGGGGTTTAGGGTATGGCTACACCTTC.

The V gene is TRBV5-8, the J gene TRBJ2-5; 7 bases align to TRBD2. The CDR3 runs 18 residues. The V segment lost 2 bases and the J segment 3 bases; nucleotides outside the gene matches: 16. Germline lookup yields CDR1 SGHTS and CDR2 YDEGEE. For the CDR3, the DNA is TGTGCCAGCAGCTTCGCAGGACCCGGATACGCGGGGGAAGAGACCCAGTACTTC. As protein: CASSFAGPGYAGEETQYF. The complete variable domain, with remaining parts taken from reference TRBV5-8 and TRBJ2-5, reads EAGVTQSPTHLIKTRGQQATLRCSPISGHTSVYWYQQALGLGLQFLLWYDEGEERNRGNFPPRFSGRQFPNYSSELNVNALELEDSALYLCASSFAGPGYAGEETQYFGPGTRLLVL.

Worth noting for this clone: This sample includes further DNA sequences coding for the same CDR3. The rearrangement links TRBV6-5 to TRBJ2-5, with 9 bases matching TRBD1. With V trimmed by 4 bases and J by 3 bases, 0 bases remained unmatched. CDR3 length equals 13 residues. The germline gives CDR1 MNHEY, CDR2 SVGAGI. The CDR3 sequence: CASSWDREETQYF. The CDR3 DNA reads as TGTGCCAGCAGTTGGGACAGGGAAGAGACCCAGTACTTC.